What follows is one T cell receptor beta chain and its context. The data are from a study of T cell changes during pregnancy in multiple sclerosis. Data came from immunoSEQ multiplex PCR; TCRdb stores just in-frame clones and leaves some out. The sample holds 25,000 to 35,000 clones, about 86% seen once. CDR3 size: 15 residues. The germline gives CDR1 SGHNT, CDR2 YENEEA. V lost 4 bases and J 4 bases, leaving 14 bases between the germline ends. The sequence derives from a female donor in good health, enrolled as a control in a pregnancy study. The chain is built from TRBV11-3 and TRBJ2-1, with a tentative D call TRBD1 (8 bases). Here the sequenced sample was CD4+ T cells from peripheral blood mononuclear cells, taken in the first trimester of pregnancy. CDR3 nucleotides: TGTGCCAGCAGCTCCGGGGGGACAGGATACAATGAGCAGTTCTTC. Its protein product is CASSSGGTGYNEQFF.